Listed here is a single TCR beta chain. These data are taken from a study of blood T cell repertoires in COVID-19. In the source study's methods: From reference gene primer amplification, estimates of nucleated cell counts were derived. This table comes from immunoSEQ multiplex PCR, and its TCRdb copy is limited to in-frame clones, with some not included. The DNA gave D and trimming, while V, J and clone size come from that table. The sample consists of 250,000 to 300,000 clones, about 88% of them appearing once. Individuals aged roughly 18 to 95 years were recruited from 24 US areas. A COVID-19 case had been met by exposed participants during the 2 weeks before study entry. The J segment lost 9 bases and the V segment lost 3 bases, leaving 8 bases of the junction unmatched. CDR1 is MDHEN and CDR2 is SYDVKM in the germline V gene. This CDR3 has 15 residues.

V gene TRBV28 combines with J gene TRBJ1-6, with 7 bases fitting TRBD1. The material sequenced was PBMCs or T cells enriched from blood (not recorded which). This TCR derives from a woman aged 50 to 60 who had been exposed to COVID-19. The CDR3 sequence is CASSFQGGRISPLHF. The CDR3 DNA sequence: TGTGCCAGCAGTTTTCAAGGGGGCCGAATTTCACCCCTCCACTTT.